The rows below give T cell receptor beta chains drawn from one sample of a study of blood T cell repertoires in COVID-19. Sequencing was performed with immunoSEQ multiplex PCR; in TCRdb, only in-frame clones are kept and a portion is missing. The repertoire includes approximately 270,000 clones, about nine tenths of them detected once, and roughly 4% sits in the top ten. The sample taken for sequencing was PBMCs or T cells enriched from blood (not recorded which). These receptor sequences come from a woman aged 30 to 39 with acute COVID-19. The CDR3 runs from the conserved cysteine through the conserved F or W. The order of the fields is J gene, clone size, CDR3 length, V gene, D gene, CDR3 DNA, CDR3 protein. D genes are given only for firm matches. Clone size is stated in some rows and not others, as once, few, many or a class when expanded.

>TRBJ2-3|NA|15|TRBV9|NA
TGTGCCAGCAGCGTCTCCACTAGGGCCACAGATACGCAGTATTTT
CASSVSTRATDTQYF
>TRBJ1-5|NA|15|TRBV28|TRBD1
TGTGCCAGCAGTCGCGGGACAGGGTCTTATCAGCCCCAGCATTTT
CASSRGTGSYQPQHF
>TRBJ2-7|NA|16|TRBV13|TRBD1
TGTGCCAGCAGCACTATAGACAGGGGACTTCTTTACGAGCAGTACTTC
CASSTIDRGLLYEQYF
>TRBJ1-6|NA|16|TRBV5-6|NA
TGTGCCAGCAGCACCCGGGGGAGGGGCTATAATTCACCCCTCCACTTT
CASSTRGRGYNSPLHF
>TRBJ2-3|NA|14|TRBV6-1|TRBD1
TGTGCCAGCTGTGAGACAGGGTCGACAGATACGCAGTATTTT
CASCETGSTDTQYF
>TRBJ2-3|NA|16|TRBV13|TRBD1
TGTGCCAGCAGCCTCCGGGACAGGGGTAGTGCAGATACGCAGTATTTT
CASSLRDRGSADTQYF
>TRBJ1-1|once|14|TRBV6-4|NA
TGTGCCAGCAGTGACTCGAGAGGAGGTGGGGAAGCTTTCTTT
CASSDSRGGGEAFF
>TRBJ2-6|NA|18|TRBV28|TRBD1
TGTGCCAGCAGTTTAACGGGACAGGGCTTTCCTGGGGCCAACGTCCTGACTTTC
CASSLTGQGFPGANVLTF
>TRBJ2-7|NA|14|TRBV5-8|TRBD1
TGTGCCAGCAGCTCAGACAGGGGAGCCTACGAGCAGTACTTC
CASSSDRGAYEQYF
>TRBJ1-5|NA|19|TRBV27|TRBD1
TGTGCCAGCAGTTTATACCCTCCTCAGGGGACAGGGGACAATCAGCCCCAGCATTTT
CASSLYPPQGTGDNQPQHF
>TRBJ2-7|NA|14|TRBV3-1/TRBV3-2|NA
TGTGCCAGCAGCCGGGCCGGTAGCTCCTACGAGCAGTACTTC
CASSRAGSSYEQYF
>TRBJ2-7|NA|15|TRBV27|NA
TGTGCCAGCAACCCCTCACGAGCGAGCTCCTACGAGCAGTACTTC
CASNPSRASSYEQYF
>TRBJ2-1|NA|16|TRBV7-2|TRBD2
TGTGCCAGCAGCCGTCGTGTAGCGGGGTCCTACAATGAGCAGTTCTTC
CASSRRVAGSYNEQFF
>TRBJ1-5|NA|14|TRBV19|NA
TGTGCCAGTAGTATAGAGGAGGTTAATCAGCCCCAGCATTTT
CASSIEEVNQPQHF
>TRBJ2-7|NA|13|TRBV27|NA
TGTGCCAGCAGTTTATCGGGCAGGGCGCGACAGTACTTC
CASSLSGRARQYF
>TRBJ2-1|NA|14|TRBV10-3|NA
TGTGCCATCGGACTGGAACAATCGGACAATGAGCAGTTCTTC
CAIGLEQSDNEQFF
>TRBJ2-7|NA|14|TRBV9|NA
TGTGCCAGCGGCAGGGGTCATACAACCTACGAGCAGTACTTC
CASGRGHTTYEQYF
>TRBJ2-3|NA|16|TRBV28|TRBD2
TGTGCCAGCAGGGGACTAGCGGGAGGTCCAACAGATACGCAGTATTTT
CASRGLAGGPTDTQYF
>TRBJ2-2|few|14|TRBV19|NA
TGTGCCAGTCATCCTGGGAGGGGGACCGGGGAGCTGTTTTTT
CASHPGRGTGELFF
>TRBJ2-1|NA|20|TRBV6-8|NA
TGTGCCAGCAGCCTGGGAGGCCATAAGGGAGAAATTAGCTCCTACAATGAGCAGTTCTTC
CASSLGGHKGEISSYNEQFF
>TRBJ2-3|NA|15|TRBV28|NA
TGTGCCAGCAGTTTTGTCCCCCTAGCGACAGATACGCAGTATTTT
CASSFVPLATDTQYF
>TRBJ2-7|NA|15|TRBV2|TRBD2
TGTGCCAGCAGCTTAACTAGCGGTACGACCTACGAGCAGTACTTC
CASSLTSGTTYEQYF
>TRBJ2-2|NA|13|TRBV28|NA
TGTGCCAGCAAGAGTGCAAAAACCGGGGAGCTGTTTTTT
CASKSAKTGELFF
>TRBJ2-7|once|14|TRBV27|NA
TGTGCCAGCAGTTTAGGGGTTGGGCGGGGCGAGCAGTACTTC
CASSLGVGRGEQYF
>TRBJ2-1|NA|16|TRBV7-3|TRBD1
TGTGCCAGCAGCTTAACCCGGGACAGGGGAGGCAATGAGCAGTTCTTC
CASSLTRDRGGNEQFF
>TRBJ1-2|NA|14|TRBV19|NA
TGTGCCAGTAGTATCGCGGGGGTTGGCTATGGCTACACCTTC
CASSIAGVGYGYTF
>TRBJ2-1|NA|14|TRBV6-4|TRBD1
TGTGCCAGCAGTCCGGGACAGGGAAGCAATGAGCAGTTCTTC
CASSPGQGSNEQFF
>TRBJ2-1|NA|17|TRBV19|TRBD1
TGTGCCAGTAGTATGGACAGGGCGGGTCTTACATACAATGAGCAGTTCTTC
CASSMDRAGLTYNEQFF
>TRBJ2-7|NA|15|TRBV11-2|TRBD2
TGTGCCAGCAGCTTAGATTCGCGGGAGCGCCACGAGCAGTACTTC
CASSLDSRERHEQYF
>TRBJ2-1|NA|12|TRBV29-1|NA
TGCAGCGTTGAACCAACTAGCAATGAGCAGTTCTTC
CSVEPTSNEQFF
>TRBJ1-3|NA|17|TRBV15|TRBD1
TGTGCCACCAGCAGAGAGACAGGGTTAAGCTCTGGAAACACCATATATTTT
CATSRETGLSSGNTIYF
>TRBJ2-3|once|13|TRBV18|NA
TGTGCCAGCTCCCTAGGCGGGACAGATACGCAGTATTTT
CASSLGGTDTQYF
>TRBJ2-7|NA|13|TRBV27|NA
TGTGCCAGCAGTTTCGGCGGGATCAACGAGCAGTACTTC
CASSFGGINEQYF
>TRBJ2-2|NA|14|TRBV3-1/TRBV3-2|NA
TGTGCCAGCAGCCAAGTTTCGCGGGCCGGGGAGCTGTTTTTT
CASSQVSRAGELFF
>TRBJ1-1|NA|14|TRBV19|NA
TGTGCCAGTAGTATAGGTTTTGGGGGCCCTGAAGCTTTCTTT
CASSIGFGGPEAFF
>TRBJ2-5|NA|14|TRBV5-4|TRBD1
TGTGCCAGCAGCTTCGAAGGGGGCGAGGAGACCCAGTACTTC
CASSFEGGEETQYF
>TRBJ2-7|NA|14|TRBV7-2|TRBD1
TGTGCCAGCAGGGAAAGACAGGGATCGCGCGAGCAGTACTTC
CASRERQGSREQYF
>TRBJ1-6|NA|15|TRBV5-6|NA
TGTGCCAGCAGCCACGGGTGGCAGGGAAATTCACCCCTCCACTTT
CASSHGWQGNSPLHF
>TRBJ1-2|NA|15|TRBV4-2|TRBD1
TGTGCCAGCAGCCCCCGGACAGGGGGTAACTATGGCTACACCTTC
CASSPRTGGNYGYTF
>TRBJ1-2|NA|12|TRBV28|NA
TGTGCCAGCAGCCCAGTTAACTATGGCTACACCTTC
CASSPVNYGYTF
>TRBJ2-3|NA|18|TRBV7-8|TRBD2
TGTGCCAGCAGCCCCGTTTTGACTAGCGGGAGTGGCACAGATACGCAGTATTTT
CASSPVLTSGSGTDTQYF
>TRBJ2-2|NA|14|TRBV2|TRBD1
TGTGCCAGCACAGGACAGGGACTCACCGGGGAGCTGTTTTTT
CASTGQGLTGELFF
>TRBJ1-1|NA|12|TRBV28|NA
TGTGCCAGCAGACTCCCGGGGTTTGGAGCTTTCTTT
CASRLPGFGAFF
>TRBJ2-7|NA|17|TRBV20-1|NA
TGCAGTGCTAGTCGTCCAATTTCCGGGACACGAACCTACGAGCAGTACTTC
CSASRPISGTRTYEQYF
>TRBJ2-7|NA|8|TRBV27|NA
TGTGCCAGCAGTTTTCTGTACTTC
CASSFLYF
>TRBJ2-6|NA|19|TRBV13|TRBD2
TGTGCCAGCAGCCTCCGCGGGAGATCTAGAATCTCTGGGGCCAACGTCCTGACTTTC
CASSLRGRSRISGANVLTF
>TRBJ1-1|NA|14|TRBV5-4|NA
TGTGCCAGCAGCCCAGGGTATGTGAACACTGAAGCTTTCTTT
CASSPGYVNTEAFF
>TRBJ1-1|NA|15|TRBV3-1/TRBV3-2|NA
TGTGCCAGCAGCCAAGAGCCGGGCTCGGGGACTGAAGCTTTCTTT
CASSQEPGSGTEAFF
>TRBJ2-1|NA|17|TRBV7-9|TRBD1
TGTGCCAGCAGCTTAGTAGGGGGCAGCCCCCAAGGCAATGAGCAGTTCTTC
CASSLVGGSPQGNEQFF
>TRBJ1-6|NA|12|TRBV7-9|NA
TGTGCCAGCAGCTTAGACAGTTCACCCCTCCACTTT
CASSLDSSPLHF
>TRBJ1-4|NA|14|TRBV29-1|NA
TGCAGCGTTGTAATCGGGGACTCTAATGAAAAACTGTTTTTT
CSVVIGDSNEKLFF
>TRBJ2-3|few|20|TRBV3-1/TRBV3-2|TRBD2
TGTGCCAGCAGTCCGACCACGGATACTAGCGGGAAAAACCACACAGATACGCAGTATTTT
CASSPTTDTSGKNHTDTQYF
>TRBJ1-2|NA|15|TRBV6-5|TRBD1
TGTGCCAGCAGTACTGGACAGGGGGCTAGCTATGGCTACACCTTC
CASSTGQGASYGYTF
>TRBJ1-4|NA|13|TRBV11-2|NA
TGTGCCAGCAGCTTCTGGCAGAATGAAAAACTGTTTTTT
CASSFWQNEKLFF